In its sample, the clone carrying this T cell receptor beta chain was seen many times. Its antigen is currently unknown. This specimen comes from a study of CD8 T cells in ankylosing spondylitis. Study-wide results and caveats: Several highly homologous variants made up a TCR beta motif, and this motif appeared characteristic of ankylosing spondylitis blood. Earlier literature documents some of the motif variants in reactive arthritis synovial fluid and blood.

TCRdb re-called the 5' RACE reads through MiXCR, storing one row per CDR3 protein. Of about 92,000 distinct CDR3 sequences listed, roughly 10% are singletons. The germline gives CDR1 MDHEN, CDR2 SYDVKM. V gave up 2 bases and J gave up 7 bases; unmatched junction bases: 2. The CDR3 has 15 amino acids. The gene calls are TRBV28 and TRBJ1-6; 10 bases align to TRBD1. This TCR came from a male donor with ankylosing spondylitis or in good health (not recorded which). The sample consisted of blood, either unsorted or a sorted T cell fraction (not recorded which). The CDR3 region has the DNA TGTGCCAGCAGTTTAGACAGGGGGCCGAATTCACCCCTCCACTTT. This translates into CASSLDRGPNSPLHF.